These 25 T cell receptor beta chains originate from one sample sequenced in a study of blood T cells in healthy people across ages. A J-beta primer mix and a sample-barcoded 5' primer were used in a second PCR of about 7 to 11 cycles. TCRdb called the 5' RACE reads again in MiXCR, with one record for every CDR3 protein. The data show some 760,000 distinct CDR3 sequences, just under 25% seen once. This sample was shared with a second study, whose subject was T cells of mothers and their children.

The sample taken for sequencing was blood. These receptor sequences come from a boy aged 5-17 years in good health.

This clonotype was picked up many times. The V and J genes are TRBV7-9 and TRBJ2-7, with D possibly matching TRBD2 (6 bases). The CDR3 length is 13 residues. The V end lost 3 bases, the J end lost 3 bases, and 9 bases lay between the germline ends. The germline V gene has CDR1 SEHNR and CDR2 FQNEAQ (reference sequence). Written as DNA, the CDR3 is TGTGCCAGCAGCTTCTCCGGGAGCTACGAGCAGTACTTC. It codes for CASSFSGSYEQYF.

The chain carries TRBV25-1 and TRBJ1-5, with no clear D. This CDR3 is 13 amino acids long. V lost 1 base and J lost 6, with 7 bases in between. Per germline, CDR1 MGHDK and CDR2 SYGVNS. For the CDR3, the DNA is TGTGCCAGCAGTGAATTCGGAAGTCAGCCCCAGCATTTT. It encodes CASSEFGSQPQHF.

This clonotype was found a few times. The chain combines TRBV18 with TRBJ1-1; D unresolved. V lost 1 base to trimming and J lost 2 bases, with 8 bases between them. Germline loops: CDR1 KGHSH, CDR2 LQKENI. The CDR3 contains 14 residues. The CDR3 spells CASSPRTDNTEAFF. The CDR3 DNA reads as TGTGCCAGCTCACCACGGACGGATAACACTGAAGCTTTCTTT. The entire variable domain, with the rest obtained from reference TRBV18 and TRBJ1-1, is as follows: NAGVMQNPRHLVRRRGQEARLRCSPMKGHSHVYWYRQLPEEGLKFMVYLQKENIIDESGMPKERFSAEFPKEGPSILRIQQVVRGDSAAYFCASSPRTDNTEAFFGQGTRLTVV.

A few counts support this clonotype. V gene TRBV29-1 combines with J gene TRBJ1-1, with 7 bases matching TRBD1. Trimming took 5 bases from V and 3 from J; bases not matched to a gene: 6. CDR1 is SQVTM and CDR2 is ANQGSEA in the germline V gene. CDR3 length equals 13 residues. The CDR3 loop reads CSVLTGMDTEAFF. CDR3 DNA: TGCAGCGTTTTGACAGGGATGGACACTGAAGCTTTCTTT.

This clonotype was counted only a few times. V gene TRBV7-2 combines with J gene TRBJ2-2; D is unclear. The CDR3 spans 15 residues. The germline V gene has CDR1 SGHTA and CDR2 FQGNSA. With 5 bases removed from V and 1 base from J, the gap between germline ends came to 11 bases. The DNA for the CDR3 is TGTGCCAGCAGCCGACTCGAGTTGAACACCGGGGAGCTGTTTTTT. This codes for CASSRLELNTGELFF. Full variable domain (remainder filled in from reference TRBV7-2 and TRBJ2-2): GAGVSQSPSNKVTEKGKDVELRCDPISGHTALYWYRQSLGQGLEFLIYFQGNSAPDKSGLPSDRFSAERTGGSVSTLTIQRTQQEDSAVYLCASSRLELNTGELFFGEGSRLTVL.

In this sample, this clonotype turned up a few times. This chain links TRBV6-5 with TRBJ2-5; 8 positions agree with TRBD1. The germline V gene encodes CDR1 MNHEY and CDR2 SVGAGI. This CDR3 is built from 13 residues. The V and J ends lost 7 bases and 5 bases, in that order; junction bases with no gene match: 6. CDR3 protein: CASTRTGTETQYF. CDR3 DNA: TGTGCCAGCACCAGGACAGGGACGGAGACCCAGTACTTC.

This clonotype was counted a few times. An end of the junction differs from the germline gene, which may be a read error. V usage is TRBV20-1 and J usage is TRBJ1-4; TRBD1 matches at 8 bases. The CDR3 consists of 17 residues. Germline CDR1 and CDR2: DFQATT and SNEGSKA (reference sequence). CDR3 region: CSAYPGGAPLTSEKLFF. CDR3 bases: TGCAGTGCCTACCCAGGGGGCGCCCCCCTAACTAGTGAAAAACTGTTTTTT.

This clonotype turned up a few times. J is TRBJ2-7 and V is TRBV29-1; D gene unclear. Between the trimmed V and J ends, which lost 4 bases and 1 base, there was a span of 11 bases. The CDR3 is 13 amino acids. In germline, CDR1 is SQVTM, CDR2 ANQGSEA. CDR3 sequence: CSVGVDLSYEQYF. The CDR3, as DNA: TGCAGCGTTGGAGTGGACCTATCCTACGAGCAGTACTTC.

The rearrangement joins TRBV6-5 to TRBJ1-1, with a possible D match to TRBD1 (6 bases). V was trimmed by 6 bases and J by 6 bases, leaving 11 bases between them. Germline V gene data show CDR1 as MNHEY and CDR2 as SVGAGI. The CDR3 spans 12 residues. The CDR3 sequence: CASRQGLAEAFF. CDR3 DNA: TGTGCCAGCAGACAGGGCCTTGCTGAAGCTTTCTTT.

This chain joins TRBV12-3 or TRBV12-4 and TRBJ2-5, with 14 bases identical to TRBD2. There are 17 residues in the CDR3. The J segment lost 2 bases and the V segment lost 5 bases, leaving 7 bases of the junction unmatched. The CDR3 DNA reads as TGTGCCAGCAGTCCTGGGACTAGCGGGGGTTTGCAAGAGACCCAGTACTTC. This encodes CASSPGTSGGLQETQYF.

The V and J genes are TRBV27 and TRBJ2-3; D is possibly TRBD1 (6 bases). Germline V gene sequence: CDR1 MNHEY, CDR2 SMNVEV (reference sequence). This CDR3 spans 16 amino acids. V was cut by 2 bases and J by 0 bases, with 12 bases left in between. CDR3 sequence reads: CASSLTGPFSTDTQYF. CDR3 nucleotides: TGTGCCAGCAGTTTAACAGGGCCTTTTAGCACAGATACGCAGTATTTT.

The V gene is TRBV5-1, the J gene TRBJ2-5; weak D call: TRBD2 (6 bases). The DNA end favors TRBJ2-1, so the J call may be wrong. The germline gives CDR1 SGHRS, CDR2 YFSETQ. The CDR3 consists of 14 residues. The CDR3 loop reads CASSSDGGSNEQFF. DNA for the CDR3: TGCGCCAGCAGCTCAGACGGGGGAAGCAATGAGCAGTTCTTC.

This clonotype came up a few times. The chain uses TRBV7-9 and TRBJ2-1; a weak D match, TRBD2 (5 bases). The ends were cut back, 1 base at V and 7 bases at J, with 14 bases in the middle. Germline loops: CDR1 SEHNR, CDR2 FQNEAQ (reference sequence). The CDR3 covers 15 residues. CDR3 nucleotides: TGTGCCAGCAGCTTAGTGACCGGGATTGGGAATGAGCAGTTCTTC. It specifies CASSLVTGIGNEQFF.

This clonotype has just a few counts. The chain has TRBV9 and TRBJ2-1; TRBD1 or TRBD2 may be the D gene (6 bases each). The CDR3 has 14 amino acids. Germline CDR1 reads SGDLS; CDR2 reads YYNGEE. V shed 2 bases and J shed 10 bases, with 16 bases lying between them. The CDR3 protein is CASSVRNLGGEQFF. The CDR3 bases are TGTGCCAGCAGCGTCAGAAATTTGGGGGGCGAGCAGTTCTTC.

The V gene is TRBV6-6, the J gene TRBJ2-7; 8 bases fit TRBD1. Germline-derived CDR1 and CDR2 are MNHNY and SVGAGI (reference sequence). CDR3 length equals 15 residues. V lost 0 bases to trimming and J lost 3 bases; unmatched junction nucleotides: 4. Here the CDR3 DNA reads TGTGCCAGCAGTTACTCGAGTGGACAGGGCTACGAGCAGTACTTC. Encoded protein: CASSYSSGQGYEQYF.

J is TRBJ2-5 and V is TRBV29-1; D is ambiguous. Looked up from germline, CDR1 is SQVTM and CDR2 is ANQGSEA. The CDR3 sequence is 14 residues long. Trimming took off 7 bases at V and 4 bases at J, with 19 bases between the two ends. The CDR3 region has the DNA TGCAGCGCATTCACGGCATACCCTCCAGAGACCCAGTACTTC. This encodes CSAFTAYPPETQYF.

The chain couples TRBV4-3 to TRBJ2-1, with TRBD2 matching 12 bases. With 0 bases clipped from V and 4 bases from J, the junction kept 7 bases outside the gene matches. The CDR3 consists of 18 residues. Germline V gene data show CDR1 as LGHNA and CDR2 as YSLEER. The CDR3 nucleotides read TGCGCCAGCAGCCAAGATAAACTAGCGGGGGGCCATTACAATGAGCAGTTCTTC. Amino acid sequence: CASSQDKLAGGHYNEQFF.

This clonotype has a handful of counts. This chain connects TRBV6-5 to TRBJ2-1, with D unclear. The CDR3 loop spans 11 amino acids. Trimming shortened V by 0 bases and J by 14 bases, and 8 bases separated the two germline ends. Per the germline V gene, CDR1 is MNHEY and CDR2 is SVGAGI. The CDR3 DNA reads TGTGCCAGCAGTTACTCGCTAATGGAGTTCTTC. Its translation: CASSYSLMEFF.

This clonotype was counted between two and nine times. The rearrangement links TRBV4-1 to TRBJ1-1; D unclear. Germline V gene data show CDR1 as MGHRA and CDR2 as YSYEKL. Trimming took 0 bases from V and 3 from J, leaving 11 bases between them. The CDR3 extends over 15 amino acids. CDR3 amino acids: CASSQDKAGYTEAFF. The DNA of the CDR3 is TGCGCCAGCAGCCAAGATAAGGCAGGATACACTGAAGCTTTCTTT.

The V gene is TRBV12-5, the J gene TRBJ2-2, with D tentatively TRBD2 (6 bases). The CDR3 spans 15 residues. V lost 6 bases and J 4 bases, leaving 15 bases between the germline ends. The germline V gene has CDR1 LGHNT and CDR2 FRNRAP. The chain's CDR3 is CASGRSGTGTGELFF. The CDR3 nucleotides are TGTGCTAGTGGGAGATCCGGGACTGGCACCGGGGAGCTGTTTTTT.

As concerns this clonotype: Relative to the germline gene, one junction end is altered; a read error may explain this. This chain uses TRBV12-3 or TRBV12-4 with TRBJ1-6; no clear D. This CDR3 comprises 15 residues. CDR3 region: CVSSSLALDNSPLHF. As DNA, the CDR3 is TGTGTCAGCAGTTCTTTAGCCTTGGATAATTCACCCCTCCACTTT.

Comment on this clonotype: Sequence at one end of the junction differs from germline and may be a read error. The chain is built from TRBV19 and TRBJ2-1, with 11 bases that match TRBD2. CDR1 and CDR2 (germline): LNHDA, SQIVND (reference sequence). There are 12 residues in the CDR3. CDR3 protein: CACSRTSGEQFF. CDR3 sequence (DNA): TGTGCCTGTAGTCGGACTAGCGGGGAGCAGTTCTTC.

This clonotype was observed a handful of times. The chain joins TRBV7-9 to TRBJ2-1; D uncertain. This CDR3 has 13 residues. Trimming cost V 5 bases and J 10 bases, with 15 bases left between them. Germline-derived CDR1 and CDR2 are SEHNR and FQNEAQ (reference sequence). CDR3 nucleotides: TGTGCCAGCAGCCCCGACGGCCTAGGGGAGCAGTTCTTC. It yields the protein CASSPDGLGEQFF. Combining the CDR3 with reference TRBV7-9 and TRBJ2-1 gives the whole variable domain DTGVSQNPRHKITKRGQNVTFRCDPISEHNRLYWYRQTLGQGPEFLTYFQNEAQLEKSRLLSDRFSAERPKGSFSTLEIQRTEQGDSAMYLCASSPDGLGEQFFGPGTRLTVL.

This clonotype occurred a few times. The chain joins TRBV20-1 to TRBJ2-7; D perhaps matches TRBD2 (5 bases). CDR1 and CDR2 from the germline V gene are DFQATT and SNEGSKA (reference sequence). V dropped 4 bases and J dropped 6 bases, with 28 bases sitting between them. CDR3 length equals 17 residues. CDR3 nucleotides: TGCAGTGCTACGCCTCCCCTACTAGATGTACGTCGAGGCGAGCAGTACTTC. Translating gives CSATPPLLDVRRGEQYF.

This clonotype was counted between two and nine times. This rearrangement joins TRBV28 to TRBJ2-4, with D possibly being TRBD1 (5 bases). V was shortened by 7 bases and J by 3 bases, with 22 bases between the two germline ends. The CDR3 loop spans 17 amino acids. Germline CDR1 MDHEN, CDR2 SYDVKM. The chain's CDR3 is CASTSGSALGVKNIQYF. In nucleotides, the CDR3 is TGTGCCAGCACCTCTGGAAGTGCTCTAGGGGTCAAAAACATTCAGTACTTC.